This T cell receptor (beta chain) was identified in a study of cytomegalovirus exposure and HLA in healthy donors. Sequencing used immunoSEQ multiplex PCR; TCRdb keeps in-frame clones, though not all of them. The sample contains about 110,000 clones, roughly nine tenths of which appear only once. Study-level results: The tendency of first-cohort TCR clusters to co-occur in the 90 to 150 validation repertoires emerged from a later analysis. Reportedly, cytomegalovirus status was diagnosed with high sensitivity and specificity.

The CDR3 has 16 amino acids. Germline-derived CDR1 and CDR2 are SGDLS and YYNGEE. The J segment lost 3 bases and the V segment lost 4 bases, leaving 5 bases of the junction unmatched. Comment on this clone: Its target is unknown.

The genes are TRBV9 and TRBJ2-3; TRBD2 matches at 13 bases. Sequencing used PBMCs. The sequence was collected from a woman between 18 and 29 years old in good health and CMV-seropositive. The CDR3 here is CASSPRTSGGTDTQYF. Here the CDR3 DNA reads TGTGCCAGCAGCCCCCGGACTAGCGGGGGTACAGATACGCAGTATTTT.